This T cell receptor (beta chain) was sequenced during a study of blood T cell repertoires in COVID-19. On the study more broadly: Sites across the United States, Italy and Spain contributed samples from acute and convalescent COVID-19. PBMCs, B-cell-depleted T cells, or T cells were the source of the cDNA or gDNA that made up the material.

Source study methods: Cell counts per sample came from amplifying reference gene primers. The method was immunoSEQ multiplex PCR; TCRdb's version includes in-frame clones alone and lacks a portion of them. V and J calls and clone size come straight from that table; D and trimming were deduced from the DNA. Counted here are some 250,000 clones, about 86% occurring once; the ten biggest clones make up 2.5% to 3%. Germline V gives CDR1 MNHEY, CDR2 SVGAGI. V lost 4 bases, J lost 9 bases, and 16 bases lay in between. The CDR3 sequence is 14 residues long. The TCR was taken from an older woman with active or convalescent COVID-19. Sequencing input: peripheral blood. V is TRBV6-5 and J is TRBJ1-5; TRBD1 is a possible D gene (5 bases). Here the CDR3 DNA reads TGTGCCAGCAGTTCCCCCACTACCGGGGGGCCCCAGCATTTT. The encoded protein is CASSSPTTGGPQHF.